This TCR beta chain was observed in a study of T cells in Graves' hyperthyroidism and ophthalmopathy. Overall study findings and caveats: From stable hyperthyroidism, ophthalmopathy was separated by a 13 V-J model. The model anticipated ophthalmopathy a median approximately six months pre-onset.

Extraction of PBMCs used around 9.6 ml of fresh peripheral blood. A word on this clonotype: Its antigen is currently unknown.

RNA transcripts served as the template for amplifying TCR beta CDR3 regions. The study used the HTBI primer set for a first-round RT-PCR of the TCR CDR3. Each CDR3 protein gets one entry after TCRdb re-called the multiplex PCR reads with MiXCR. The data show approximately 380,000 distinct CDR3 sequences, over 12% seen once. CDR1 and CDR2 (germline): SEHNR, FQNEAQ (reference sequence). There are 14 residues in the CDR3. V was trimmed by 0 bases and J by 2 bases, leaving 4 bases between them. The specimen sequenced was blood. The chain couples TRBV7-9 to TRBJ2-2; D is undetermined. The clonotype originates from a man aged 50-59 years with Graves' ophthalmopathy. CDR3 residues: CASSLARNTGELFF. CDR3 DNA: TGTGCCAGCAGCTTAGCCAGAAACACCGGGGAGCTGTTTTTT.